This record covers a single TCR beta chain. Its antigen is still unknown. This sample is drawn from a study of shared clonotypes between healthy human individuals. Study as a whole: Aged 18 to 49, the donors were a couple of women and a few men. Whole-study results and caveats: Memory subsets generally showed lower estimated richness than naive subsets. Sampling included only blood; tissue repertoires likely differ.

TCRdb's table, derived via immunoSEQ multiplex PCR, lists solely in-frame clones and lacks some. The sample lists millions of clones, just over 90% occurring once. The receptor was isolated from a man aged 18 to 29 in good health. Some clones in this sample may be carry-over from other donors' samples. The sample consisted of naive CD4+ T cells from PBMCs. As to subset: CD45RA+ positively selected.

In DNA, the CDR3 is TGCGCCAGCAGCCCCCGGACAGCTCGCTCTGGGGCCAACGTCCTGACTTTC. It translates to CASSPRTARSGANVLTF. The V gene is TRBV4-1, the J gene TRBJ2-6; the D gene is possibly TRBD1 (6 bases). Germline V gives CDR1 MGHRA, CDR2 YSYEKL. V was trimmed by 4 bases and J by 0 bases, leaving 13 bases between them. This CDR3 is 17 amino acids long.